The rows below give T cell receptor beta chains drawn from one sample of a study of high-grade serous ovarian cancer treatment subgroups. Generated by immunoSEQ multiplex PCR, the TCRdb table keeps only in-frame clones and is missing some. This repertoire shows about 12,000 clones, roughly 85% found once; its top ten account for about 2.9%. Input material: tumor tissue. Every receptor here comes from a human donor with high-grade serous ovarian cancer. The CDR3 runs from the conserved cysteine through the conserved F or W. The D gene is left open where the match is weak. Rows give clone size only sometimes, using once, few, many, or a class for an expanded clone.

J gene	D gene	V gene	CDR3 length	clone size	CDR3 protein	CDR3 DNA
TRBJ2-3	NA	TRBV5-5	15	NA	CASSLVSTATDTQYF	TGTGCCAGCAGCTTGGTTTCGACAGCAACAGATACGCAGTATTTT
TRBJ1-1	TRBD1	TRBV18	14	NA	CASSPIDRGAEAFF	TGTGCCAGCTCACCAATCGACAGGGGCGCTGAAGCTTTCTTT
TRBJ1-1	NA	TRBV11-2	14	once	CASSLERVGTEAFF	TGTGCCAGCAGCTTAGAACGGGTGGGGACTGAAGCTTTCTTT
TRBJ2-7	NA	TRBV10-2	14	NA	CASSGTDTLRGEYF	TGCGCCAGCAGTGGGACGGATACCCTACGAGGGGAGTACTTC
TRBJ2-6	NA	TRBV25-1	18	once	CASSESGRGHSGANVLTF	TGTGCCAGCAGTGAATCGGGCAGGGGACATTCCGGGGCCAACGTCCTGACTTTC
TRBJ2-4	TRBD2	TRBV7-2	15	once	CASSLGWRGGNIQYF	TGTGCCAGCAGCTTAGGTTGGCGGGGGGGAAACATTCAGTACTTC
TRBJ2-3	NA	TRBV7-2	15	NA	CASSPLGLSTDTQYF	TGTGCCAGCAGTCCTCTAGGACTTAGCACAGATACGCAGTATTTT
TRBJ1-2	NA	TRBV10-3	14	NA	CAISETPYRVGYTF	TGTGCCATCAGTGAGACCCCTTACAGGGTTGGCTACACCTTC
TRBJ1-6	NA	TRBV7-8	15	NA	CASSLGSIFNSPLHF	TGTGCCAGCAGCTTAGGCAGCATATTTAATTCACCCCTCCACTTT
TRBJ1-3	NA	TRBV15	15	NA	CATSRGGAQGNTIYF	TGTGCCACCAGCAGGGGGGGGGCGCAAGGAAACACCATATATTTT
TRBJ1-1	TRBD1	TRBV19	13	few	CATHRGTGTEAFF	TGTGCCACCCACAGGGGGACGGGCACTGAAGCTTTCTTT
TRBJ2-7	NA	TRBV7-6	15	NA	CASSLDPGATYEQYF	TGTGCCAGCAGCTTAGACCCGGGGGCCACCTACGAGCAGTACTTC
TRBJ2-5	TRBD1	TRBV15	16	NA	CATSREGTETQETQYF	TGTGCCACCAGCAGAGAGGGGACAGAGACACAAGAGACCCAGTACTTC
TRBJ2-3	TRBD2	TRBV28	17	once	CASSMGQAGGSTDTQYF	TGTGCCAGCAGTATGGGTCAAGCGGGGGGATCCACAGATACGCAGTATTTT
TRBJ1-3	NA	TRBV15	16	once	CATSRGPANSGNTIYF	TGTGCCACCAGCAGGGGGCCAGCCAACTCTGGAAACACCATATATTTT
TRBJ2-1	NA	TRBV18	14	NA	CASSQGNSYNEQFF	TGTGCCAGCTCCCAGGGGAACTCCTACAATGAGCAGTTCTTC
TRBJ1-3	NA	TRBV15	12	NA	CASSKGGNTIYF	TGTGCCTCTTCGAAGGGGGGAAACACCATATATTTT
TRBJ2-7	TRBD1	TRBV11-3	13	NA	CASSLARGQEQYF	TGTGCCAGCAGCTTAGCCCGGGGACAGGAGCAGTACTTC
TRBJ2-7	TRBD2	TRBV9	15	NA	CASSVGSGGLYEQYF	TGTGCCAGCAGCGTCGGCAGCGGGGGGTTGTACGAGCAGTACTTC
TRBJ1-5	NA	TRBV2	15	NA	CASSGGGHSNQPQHF	TGTGCCAGCAGCGGGGGGGGACATAGCAATCAGCCCCAGCATTTT
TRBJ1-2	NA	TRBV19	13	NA	CASSISPGVGYTF	TGTGCCAGTAGTATATCCCCAGGGGTTGGCTACACCTTC
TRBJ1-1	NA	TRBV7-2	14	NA	CASSFQQGTTEAFF	TGTGCCAGCAGCTTCCAACAGGGAACTACTGAAGCTTTCTTT